The 10 T cell receptor beta chains listed next were all sequenced from one sample in a study of response to subunit inactivated influenza vaccine. TCRdb re-derived calls from the RT-PCR reads in MiXCR, one entry per CDR3 protein. The sample holds under 800,000 distinct CDR3 sequences, roughly 14% seen once. Sample: PBMCs from blood, taken roughly 2 weeks before vaccination. The receptors originated from a man aged 50 to 59 who received an inactivated influenza vaccine.

This clonotype has just a few counts. The genes are TRBV20-1 and TRBJ2-5; 7 bases are shared with TRBD2. The CDR3 consists of 15 residues. Germline CDR1 reads DFQATT; CDR2 reads SNEGSKA (reference sequence). The ends lost 3 bases at V and 0 bases at J; junction bases unmatched: 7. The CDR3 region has the DNA TGCAGTGCTAGCCCCACCCTAGCGGACCAAGAGACCCAGTACTTC. It yields the protein CSASPTLADQETQYF.

The chain uses TRBV4-3 and TRBJ2-2; D tentatively fits TRBD1 or TRBD2 (5 bases each). The CDR3 spans 16 residues. Germline V gives CDR1 LGHNA, CDR2 YSLEER. The germline V and J ends were trimmed by 0 bases and 1 base, with 9 bases remaining between them. This CDR3 is CASSQEGTRNTGELFF. The DNA of the CDR3 is TGCGCCAGCAGCCAAGAAGGGACGCGGAACACCGGGGAGCTGTTTTTT.

The J gene is TRBJ2-1, the V gene TRBV12-3 or TRBV12-4; weak D call: TRBD2 (6 bases). Trimming removed 4 bases from V and 12 bases from J, with 10 bases in between. This CDR3 is built from 11 residues. The CDR3 DNA reads as TGTGCCAGCAGTTCCGGGAGAGGGCAGTTCTTC. Protein sequence: CASSSGRGQFF.

J is TRBJ2-7 and V is TRBV5-1; no clear D gene. V dropped 5 bases and J dropped 5 bases, with 14 bases sitting between them. Germline V gene data show CDR1 as SGHRS and CDR2 as YFSETQ. This CDR3 spans 13 amino acids. Here the CDR3 reads CASSFFGVHEQYF. In nucleotides, the CDR3 is TGCGCCAGCAGTTTTTTTGGGGTCCACGAGCAGTACTTC.

The genes are TRBV5-1 and TRBJ2-1; the match to TRBD2 covers 12 bases. J was trimmed by 1 base and V by 0 bases; bases with no gene match: 5. There are 18 residues in the CDR3. Germline CDR1 and CDR2: SGHRS and YFSETQ. The chain's CDR3 is CASSLDLAGGASYNEQFF. The CDR3 DNA sequence: TGCGCCAGCAGCTTGGATCTAGCGGGGGGGGCGTCCTACAATGAGCAGTTCTTC.

This clonotype has at least ten counts. The genes are TRBV6-1 and TRBJ2-1; TRBD2 matches at 8 bases. The germline V gene has CDR1 MNHNS and CDR2 SASEGT. V lost 4 bases and J lost 7; bases outside the gene matches: 6. The CDR3 covers 14 residues. The CDR3 region is CASSVRLAQNEQFF. CDR3 DNA: TGTGCCAGCAGTGTACGACTAGCGCAAAATGAGCAGTTCTTC.

The CDR3: CASSQSHGGNSPLHF. The CDR3 nucleotides read TGCGCCAGCAGCCAATCCCACGGGGGGAATTCACCCCTCCACTTT. This chain uses TRBV4-3 with TRBJ1-6, with a tentative D call TRBD1 (5 bases). Trimming took off 2 bases at V and 7 bases at J, with 12 bases between the two ends. This CDR3 is 15 amino acids long. CDR1 is LGHNA, CDR2 YSLEER, per germline.

J is TRBJ2-7 and V is TRBV29-1; D is possibly TRBD1 (6 bases). The CDR3 runs to 11 residues. Germline V gene lookup returns CDR1 SQVTM and CDR2 ANQGSEA. Between the trimmed V and J ends, which lost 3 bases and 6 bases, there was a span of 9 bases. CDR3 bases: TGCAGCGTTGAGGGCAGGGGCGAGCAGTACTTC. Its translation is CSVEGRGEQYF.

V gene TRBV27 combines with J gene TRBJ2-7, with TRBD1 matching 9 bases. In germline, CDR1 is MNHEY, CDR2 SMNVEV (reference sequence). The trim removed 3 bases at V and 2 bases at J, leaving 8 bases unmatched. CDR3 length: 16 residues. The CDR3 DNA reads as TGTGCCAGCAGTTTCCGACAGGGGGGGATGACCTACGAGCAGTACTTC. Protein: CASSFRQGGMTYEQYF.

This clonotype was seen at least ten times. This chain joins TRBV6-5 and TRBJ2-2; tentative D call: TRBD2 (5 bases). CDR3 length: 14 residues. CDR1 and CDR2 (germline): MNHEY, SVGAGI. Trimming removed 1 base at V and 7 bases at J, with 10 bases between. CDR3 DNA sequence: TGTGCCAGCAGTTACTTTTCGGGGTACGGGGAGCTGTTTTTT. As protein: CASSYFSGYGELFF.